This T cell receptor (beta chain) was profiled in a study of OX40 agonist ivuxolimab in advanced cancers. Across the whole study: The patients got ivuxolimab, which is an agonistic anti-OX40 (CD134) antibody. People in dose escalation had one of these cancers: hepatocellular carcinoma, melanoma, renal cell or head and neck cancer.

CDR3 length equals 15 residues. From germline, CDR1 is SGHNT and CDR2 YYREEE (reference sequence). V gave up 4 bases and J gave up 3 bases; unmatched junction bases: 9. Concerning this clone itself: Its specificity is not known.

Findings and limits, study-wide: The study found among the lowest clonal expansion in partial responders at 0.1-3.0 mg/kg. Part of the nonresponder group also had normalized T-cell clonal expansion that was low.

Profiling relied on immunoSEQ multiplex PCR, and the TCRdb table lists in-frame clones only, not all of them. The data show about 28,000 clones, with roughly 90% seen just once and approximately 14% held by the top ten. Sequenced material: CD4+ or CD8+ T cells sorted from blood, taken in a trial of the OX40 agonist ivuxolimab. The chain is built from TRBV5-4 and TRBJ2-7; 8 positions agree with TRBD2. This clonotype originated in an adult with an advanced solid tumor such as melanoma, head and neck, liver or kidney cancer. The CDR3 DNA is TGTGCCAGCAGCGGCCTCACTAGCGGCTACTACGAGCAGTACTTC. It encodes CASSGLTSGYYEQYF.